This entry lists 27 T cell receptor beta chains sequenced from one sample in a study of shared clonotypes between healthy human individuals. Sequencing used immunoSEQ multiplex PCR; TCRdb keeps in-frame clones, though not all of them. The sample records 2 million or so clones, 95% being singletons. The specimen was naive CD4+ T cells sorted from blood. Subset meaning: CD45RA+ positively selected. The receptors here all came from a man younger than 35 in good health.

The J gene is TRBJ2-2, the V gene TRBV30, with 8 nucleotides matching TRBD1. This CDR3 spans 19 amino acids. V trimming: 4 bases; J trimming: 1 base; junction bases outside the gene matches: 17. The germline gives CDR1 GTSNPN, CDR2 SVGIG (reference sequence). CDR3 in DNA: TGTGCCTGGAACGGACTCCGGACAGGGAAAAGGTTGAACACCGGGGAGCTGTTTTTT. Its protein is CAWNGLRTGKRLNTGELFF.

V is TRBV5-4 and J is TRBJ2-7, with D unclear. Trimming stripped 7 bases from V and 1 base from J, with 18 bases between. There are 15 residues in the CDR3. Germline CDR1 and CDR2: SGHNT and YYREEE (reference sequence). CDR3 nucleotides: TGTGCCAGCGGGTTGGATCCGGAAAGATCCTACGAGCAGTACTTC. Its translation: CASGLDPERSYEQYF.

The CDR3 loop reads CAISSTKSSYEQYF. CDR3 nucleotides: TGTGCCATCAGTAGTACCAAAAGCTCCTACGAGCAGTACTTC. This chain uses TRBV10-3 with TRBJ2-7; D remains ambiguous. Per germline, CDR1 ENHRY and CDR2 SYGVKD. V lost 5 bases and J 0 bases, leaving 11 bases between the germline ends. The CDR3 runs 14 residues.

The chain links TRBV29-1 to TRBJ2-7; no reliable D call. Germline V lookup: CDR1 SQVTM, CDR2 ANQGSEA. This CDR3 region has 11 residues. The CDR3 coding sequence is TGCACCGTACCTAGACGGGACGAGCAGTACTTC. It specifies CTVPRRDEQYF.

The V and J genes are TRBV6-1 and TRBJ1-2; 9 bases agree with TRBD1. The CDR3 loop spans 15 amino acids. V lost 0 bases, J lost 8 bases, and 7 bases stayed unmatched. CDR1 is MNHNS and CDR2 is SASEGT in the germline V gene. CDR3 nucleotide sequence: TGTGCCAGCAGTGAAGCTTCCGGGACAGGGAAGGGCTACACCTTC. As protein: CASSEASGTGKGYTF.

V is TRBV4-3 and J is TRBJ2-5; the D is unclear. The V end lost 2 bases, the J end lost 4 bases, and 8 bases lay between the germline ends. This CDR3 comprises 13 residues. Looked up from germline, CDR1 is LGHNA and CDR2 is YSLEER. For the CDR3, the DNA is TGCGCCAGCAGCCAAAACACCGCAGAGACCCAGTACTTC. As protein: CASSQNTAETQYF.

The V gene is TRBV5-1, the J gene TRBJ1-1, with 7 bases lining up with TRBD1. Germline-derived CDR1 and CDR2 are SGHRS and YFSETQ. The trim removed 4 bases at V and 8 bases at J, leaving 5 bases unmatched. The CDR3 spans 12 residues. The CDR3 coding sequence is TGCGCCAGCAGCATGGACAGGAACGAAGCTTTCTTT. This sequence encodes CASSMDRNEAFF. Drawing the rest from reference TRBV5-1 and TRBJ1-1, the complete variable domain is KAGVTQTPRYLIKTRGQQVTLSCSPISGHRSVSWYQQTPGQGLQFLFEYFSETQRNKGNFPGRFSGRQFSNSRSEMNVSTLELGDSALYLCASSMDRNEAFFGQGTRLTVV.

The chain uses TRBV5-4 and TRBJ1-1, with 11 bases lining up with TRBD1. Germline V gene sequence: CDR1 SGHNT, CDR2 YYREEE (reference sequence). There are 16 residues in the CDR3. The V segment lost 0 bases and the J segment 5 bases; nucleotides outside the gene matches: 6. The CDR3 DNA sequence: TGTGCCAGCAGCTTGGCCGTCGGGACAGGGGGAACTGAAGCTTTCTTT. Protein product: CASSLAVGTGGTEAFF.

The chain uses TRBV10-2 and TRBJ1-5; 7 nucleotides line up with TRBD1. CDR3 length equals 14 residues. Germline CDR1 WSHSY, CDR2 SAAADI. V gave up 9 bases and J gave up 0 bases; unmatched junction bases: 5. CDR3 protein: CARWDSVSNQPQHF. In DNA, the CDR3 is TGCGCCAGGTGGGACAGTGTTAGCAATCAGCCCCAGCATTTT.

This clone has a single count. The J gene is TRBJ1-5, the V gene TRBV7-6; D is unresolved. V shed 1 base and J shed 2 bases, with 6 bases lying between them. Germline CDR1 and CDR2: SGHVS and FNYEAQ. This CDR3 comprises 14 residues. In DNA form, the CDR3 reads TGTGCCAGCAGCTTAGGTCGGGGCAATCAGCCCCAGCATTTT. Translation gives CASSLGRGNQPQHF.

This chain connects TRBV4-3 to TRBJ1-4, with a possible D match to TRBD1 (6 bases). Trimming pared 1 base from V and 6 bases from J, leaving 15 bases between. Germline V CDR1 and CDR2: LGHNA, YSLEER. The CDR3 covers 16 residues. Here the CDR3 DNA reads TGCGCCAGCAGCCAAGGGGCTTTTCGGACAGATGAAAAACTGTTTTTT. It codes for CASSQGAFRTDEKLFF.

This clone was recorded only once. This sequence joins TRBV28 and TRBJ2-3; D possibly uses TRBD1 or TRBD2 (6 bases each). Germline assignment: CDR1 MDHEN and CDR2 SYDVKM. The CDR3 is 15 residues long. V was pared by 2 bases and J by 2 bases, with 11 bases between. The CDR3 reads CASSLGGGNTDTQYF. CDR3 DNA: TGTGCCAGCAGTTTAGGAGGGGGGAACACAGATACGCAGTATTTT.

The V gene is TRBV6-1, the J gene TRBJ2-2; 9 bases fit TRBD2. Germline CDR1 MNHNS, CDR2 SASEGT. V was pared by 5 bases and J by 1 base, with 2 bases of the junction left unmatched. The CDR3 extends over 15 amino acids. The CDR3 protein is CASSLAGVNTGELFF. In DNA, the CDR3 is TGTGCCAGCAGTTTAGCGGGAGTGAACACCGGGGAGCTGTTTTTT.

V gene TRBV10-1 combines with J gene TRBJ2-3; TRBD1 agrees at 7 bases. CDR3 length equals 16 residues. The V gene's germline CDR1 is WNHNN and CDR2 SYGVQD (reference sequence). Trimming cost V 6 bases and J 0 bases; bases outside gene matches: 9. This CDR3 reads CASSRGTASSTDTQYF. CDR3 bases: TGCGCCAGCAGCAGAGGGACAGCCAGTAGCACAGATACGCAGTATTTT.

This clone came up once. V gene TRBV6-1 combines with J gene TRBJ1-4; TRBD1 agrees at 10 bases. The CDR3 is made up of 15 amino acids. Germline loops: CDR1 MNHNS, CDR2 SASEGT. Trimming cost V 6 bases and J 7 bases; bases outside gene matches: 8. The CDR3 coding sequence is TGTGCCAGCAGCGCCGTTCGGGACAGGGGTGAAAAACTGTTTTTT. Translating gives CASSAVRDRGEKLFF.

This chain connects TRBV9 to TRBJ2-2; no reliable D call. CDR1 is SGDLS, CDR2 YYNGEE, per germline. The CDR3 runs to 14 residues. Between the trimmed V and J ends, which lost 4 bases and 8 bases, there was a span of 15 bases. Here the CDR3 reads CASSPGEIGGELFF. Written as DNA, the CDR3 is TGTGCCAGCAGCCCTGGGGAAATTGGAGGGGAGCTGTTTTTT.

The rearrangement uses TRBV25-1 and TRBJ2-3; TRBD2 might be the D (5 bases). Trimming stripped 4 bases from V and 5 bases from J, with 13 bases between. Germline CDR1 reads MGHDK; CDR2 reads SYGVNS. This CDR3 has 14 residues. Here the CDR3 reads CASSVGGARDTQYF. In nucleotides, the CDR3 is TGTGCCAGCAGTGTCGGAGGCGCTAGAGATACGCAGTATTTT.

The chain has TRBV10-3 and TRBJ2-7; the match to TRBD1 covers 9 bases. The CDR3 contains 15 residues. V was clipped by 2 bases and J by 5 bases; unmatched bases: 7. CDR1 is ENHRY, CDR2 SYGVKD, per germline. CDR3 in amino acids: CAISEGQGLDHEQYF. The CDR3 DNA reads TGTGCCATCAGTGAGGGACAGGGGTTGGACCACGAGCAGTACTTC.

CDR3 in amino acids: CASSLGLAGSIDTQYF. DNA for the CDR3: TGTGCCAGCAGCTTAGGACTAGCGGGGAGCATCGATACGCAGTATTTT. V is TRBV7-9 and J is TRBJ2-3; the match to TRBD2 covers 11 bases. CDR3 length: 16 residues. With 1 base clipped from V and 6 bases from J, the junction kept 6 bases outside the gene matches. Germline assignment: CDR1 SEHNR and CDR2 FQNEAQ (reference sequence).

This chain uses TRBV10-3 with TRBJ1-2, with D possibly being TRBD1 (5 bases). V lost 8 bases and J 8 bases, leaving 15 bases between the germline ends. The germline CDR1 and CDR2 sequences are ENHRY and SYGVKD. The CDR3 is made up of 12 amino acids. The CDR3 DNA reads as TGTGCCATCGGGGCGGGGACGGGAGGCTACACCTTC. Protein sequence: CAIGAGTGGYTF.

This clone occurred once. V gene TRBV6-5 combines with J gene TRBJ2-2; tentative D call: TRBD1 (6 bases). Germline lookup yields CDR1 MNHEY and CDR2 SVGAGI. The CDR3 has 13 amino acids. The germline V and J ends were trimmed by 6 bases and 6 bases, with 11 bases remaining between them. CDR3 nucleotide sequence: TGTGCCAGCAGACGGGGACAAGCCGGGGAGCTGTTTTTT. Translation: CASRRGQAGELFF.

Here the CDR3 reads CASSRKAGAYEQYF. The CDR3 DNA is TGTGCCAGCAGTCGGAAAGCGGGAGCCTACGAGCAGTACTTC. V gene TRBV7-2 combines with J gene TRBJ2-7, with 8 nucleotides matching TRBD2. J lost 2 bases, V lost 6 bases, and 6 bases had no gene match. The CDR3 has 14 amino acids. Germline V gene data show CDR1 as SGHTA and CDR2 as FQGNSA.

As concerns this clone: The CDR3 does not close with the conserved phenylalanine or tryptophan, likely indicating a read error. The CDR3 nucleotides read TGCGCCAGCAGCGGGCTTACGACCCGTTTCCTAGACGAGCAGTACCTC. Its protein is CASSGLTTRFLDEQYL. V and J are TRBV5-1 and TRBJ2-7; D is uncertain. The CDR3 has 16 residues. Trimming shortened V by 4 bases and J by 5 bases, and 22 bases separated the two germline ends. Germline values: CDR1 SGHRS, CDR2 YFSETQ.

The chain couples TRBV7-9 to TRBJ1-5, with 8 nucleotides matching TRBD1. The CDR3 is 13 residues long. In germline, CDR1 is SEHNR, CDR2 FQNEAQ (reference sequence). Trimming at V came to 0 bases and at J to 8 bases, leaving 0 bases not matched to a gene. CDR3: CASSLADREPQHF. The CDR3 nucleotides are TGTGCCAGCAGCTTAGCGGACAGGGAGCCCCAGCATTTT.

The V gene is TRBV5-6, the J gene TRBJ2-1, with TRBD1 as a possible D gene (5 bases). In germline, CDR1 is SGHDT, CDR2 YYEEEE. The CDR3 is made up of 16 amino acids. Trimming left V 3 bases short and J 5 bases short, with 18 bases between. The CDR3 bases are TGTGCCAGCAGCTCAAGCCTCAGGGCGTACAACAATGAGCAGTTCTTC. This encodes CASSSSLRAYNNEQFF.

The J gene is TRBJ2-7, the V gene TRBV29-1, with 10 bases lining up with TRBD1. This CDR3 has 13 amino acids. Germline assignment: CDR1 SQVTM and CDR2 ANQGSEA. Trimming at V came to 4 bases and at J to 2 bases, leaving 2 bases not matched to a gene. The CDR3 DNA sequence: TGCAGCGTTGGAGGGACAGGGGCCTACGAGCAGTACTTC. This encodes CSVGGTGAYEQYF.

In DNA form, the CDR3 reads TGTGCCAGCAGGACCCTACAGGGAGGGATAGGTCCCCAGCATTTT. Translation gives CASRTLQGGIGPQHF. The chain carries TRBV28 and TRBJ1-5; D might be TRBD1 (6 bases). This CDR3 is built from 15 residues. CDR1 MDHEN and CDR2 SYDVKM come from the germline V gene. V was cut by 6 bases and J by 10 bases, with 22 bases left in between.